This T cell receptor beta chain was found in a study of shared clonotypes between healthy human individuals. The repertoire was sequenced with immunoSEQ multiplex PCR; TCRdb's copy has only in-frame clones and lacks some. The profile shows some 500,000 clones, about 96% of them singletons. The V gene lost 1 base and the J gene lost 3 bases, with 11 bases spanning the gap. CDR3 size: 15 residues. CDR1 SGHNT and CDR2 YYREEE come from the germline V gene (reference sequence). The sequence was collected from a woman younger than 45 in good health. Sequenced sample: naive CD4+ T cells sorted from blood. The subset here: CD45RA+ positively selected. The gene calls are TRBV5-4 and TRBJ1-3, with a weak D call TRBD1 (6 bases). CDR3 DNA: TGTGCCAGCAGCTTGCCAGGGGCAGGTGGAAACACCATATATTTT. This sequence encodes CASSLPGAGGNTIYF.